This T cell receptor beta chain emerged from a study of T cell repertoires in cytomegalovirus infection. Study-wide background: The authors used CMV epitopes that were HLA-C-restricted (recently identified) and HLA-B-restricted (well studied). A matching HLA type, together with CMV infection, was signaled by public TCR beta signatures.

Study-wide findings and caveats: HLA-C-restricted CMV clonotypes gave the most frequent clonotype in two of eight donors. Based on cumulative public TCR beta family frequency, carriers of CMV plus the relevant HLA were identified.

This clonotype was seen more than once but under ten times. Antigen: not known. Trimming pared 7 bases from V and 1 base from J, leaving 13 bases between. Germline V lookup: CDR1 LNHDA, CDR2 SQIVND (reference sequence). The CDR3 is made up of 14 amino acids. TCRdb reanalysed the reads using MiXCR and keeps one entry per CDR3 protein. The table has some 920,000 distinct CDR3 sequences, roughly 31% seen once. This receptor was taken from a human donor in good health (CMV status not recorded). Some clones in this sample may be carry-over from other donors' samples. This chain joins TRBV19 and TRBJ1-1; D is possibly TRBD1 (6 bases). The starting material was cultured CD8+ T cells from PBMCs, obtained from culture after CMV antigen stimulation. The CDR3 DNA is TGTGCCAGTAAAAACAGGGCCTCGAACACTGAAGCTTTCTTT. This sequence encodes CASKNRASNTEAFF.